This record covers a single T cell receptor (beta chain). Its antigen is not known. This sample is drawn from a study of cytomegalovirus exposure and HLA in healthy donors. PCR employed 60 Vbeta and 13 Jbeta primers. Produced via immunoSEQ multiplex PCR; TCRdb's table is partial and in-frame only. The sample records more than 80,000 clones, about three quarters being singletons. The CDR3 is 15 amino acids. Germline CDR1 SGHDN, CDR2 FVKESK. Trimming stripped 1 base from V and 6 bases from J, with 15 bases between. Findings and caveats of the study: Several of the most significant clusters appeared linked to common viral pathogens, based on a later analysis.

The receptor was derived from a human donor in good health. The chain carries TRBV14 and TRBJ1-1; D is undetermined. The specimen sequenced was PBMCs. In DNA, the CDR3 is TGTGCCAGCAGCCAAGGGCCAGGTATTATGGCTGAAGCTTTCTTT. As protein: CASSQGPGIMAEAFF.